This T cell receptor beta chain was observed in a study of cytomegalovirus exposure and HLA in healthy donors. The V gene lost 4 bases and the J gene lost 3 bases, with 10 bases spanning the gap. Germline CDR1 is SGDLS and CDR2 is YYNGEE. This CDR3 region has 13 residues. PCR was performed using 60 Vbeta and 13 Jbeta primers. Assay used: immunoSEQ multiplex PCR; TCRdb lists only in-frame clones, some missing. The data contain about 92,000 clones, around 85% of them singletons. This TCR was recovered from a girl aged 2-10 years in good health and CMV-seropositive. The sequenced material came from PBMCs. This chain uses TRBV9 with TRBJ1-1; D may be TRBD1 (6 bases). The CDR3, as DNA: TGTGCCAGCAGCTTAGGGGGAGACACTGAAGCTTTCTTT. Translated, it gives CASSLGGDTEAFF.